A single sample gave rise to the 30 T cell receptor beta chains below, sequenced in a study of post-analysis software for immune sequencing data. TCR beta libraries were prepared from cDNA with unique molecular identifiers. One entry per CDR3 protein results from TCRdb running MiXCR on the PCR reads. The sample has 150,000 to 200,000 distinct CDR3 sequences, approximately 30% seen once. Study results and caveats: Higher frequency in patients than in controls was seen for about 5 TRBV segments, with TRBV5-6, TRBV5-1 and TRBV20-1 among them.

Antigens of these TCRs are unknown. The sample taken for sequencing was blood. These receptor sequences come from a girl aged 10 to 17 with multiple sclerosis.

V gene TRBV6-6 combines with J gene TRBJ2-1; the match to TRBD2 covers 9 bases. V trimming: 3 bases; J trimming: 4 bases; junction bases outside the gene matches: 10. The CDR3 sequence is 17 residues long. CDR1 is MNHNY, CDR2 SVGAGI, per germline (reference sequence). This chain's CDR3 is CASSYSPTSGLYNEQFF. CDR3 nucleotides: TGTGCCAGCAGTTATTCCCCGACTAGCGGTCTATACAATGAGCAGTTCTTC.

This clonotype was recorded at least ten times. The rearrangement uses TRBV28 and TRBJ2-7, with TRBD2 as a possible D gene (5 bases). The CDR3 has 15 amino acids. The V end lost 5 bases, the J end lost 1 base, and 15 bases lay between the germline ends. In germline, CDR1 is MDHEN, CDR2 SYDVKM. In nucleotides, the CDR3 is TGTGCCAGCAGTGAAGAAACGGACTTTTCCTACGAGCAGTACTTC. Translating gives CASSEETDFSYEQYF.

This clonotype was seen repeatedly, ten times or more. The chain recombines TRBV5-1 with TRBJ1-2; TRBD1 might be the D (6 bases). Trimming took off 0 bases at V and 8 bases at J, with 14 bases between the two ends. The V gene's germline CDR1 is SGHRS and CDR2 YFSETQ. CDR3 size: 14 residues. The CDR3 loop reads CASSLVGAPGGYTF. In DNA, the CDR3 is TGCGCCAGCAGCTTGGTGGGGGCTCCTGGAGGCTACACCTTC.

This clonotype occurred once. The rearrangement uses TRBV7-2 and TRBJ2-3; 7 bases agree with TRBD2. This CDR3 contains 15 residues. The V segment lost 5 bases and the J segment 4 bases; nucleotides outside the gene matches: 9. Germline V CDR1 and CDR2: SGHTA, FQGNSA. The CDR3, as DNA: TGTGCCAGCAGCCAAGGACTAGATCTTTCAGATACGCAGTATTTT. Amino acids: CASSQGLDLSDTQYF.

As regards this clonotype: A clone one base away is much larger, so this may be a read error. The chain has TRBV21-1 and TRBJ2-5; TRBD1, as called in the table, went unchecked against the DNA. TRBV21-1 is a pseudogene. This CDR3 has 19 amino acids. CDR3 nucleotide sequence: TGTGCCAGCAGCTTAAGGCGGGGGGACAGGGGGATAGTAGGAGAGACCCAGTACTTC. This translates into CASSLRRGDRGIVGETQYF.

This clonotype was seen ten or more times. This chain uses TRBV11-2 with TRBJ2-1, with 7 nucleotides matching TRBD2. The ends lost 5 bases at V and 12 bases at J; junction bases unmatched: 13. Germline V gene sequence: CDR1 SGHAT, CDR2 FQNNGV. CDR3 length: 14 residues. The CDR3 spells CASSAGLVSQGQFF. The CDR3 nucleotides are TGTGCCAGCAGCGCCGGACTAGTCAGTCAGGGGCAGTTCTTC.

The V call is TRBV20-1, the J call TRBJ2-3; D is perhaps TRBD2 (7 bases). The germline V gene encodes CDR1 DFQATT and CDR2 SNEGSKA (reference sequence). The CDR3 is made up of 14 amino acids. The CDR3 nucleotides are TGCAGCCGGGGGGAGGAGGGGGACACAGATACGCAGTATTTT. This translates into CSRGEEGDTDTQYF.

The chain couples TRBV6-2 or TRBV6-3 to TRBJ1-2; D is perhaps TRBD1 (5 bases). Germline V gives CDR1 MNHEY, CDR2 SVGEGT. V lost 6 bases and J lost 0, with 14 bases in between. The CDR3 is 15 amino acids. The CDR3 sequence: CASSPRGGANYGYTF. CDR3 nucleotides: TGTGCCAGCAGCCCCCGTGGGGGGGCTAACTATGGCTACACCTTC.

This clonotype was seen many times. V and J are TRBV12-5 and TRBJ2-1; no definite D call. Trimming removed 0 bases at V and 0 bases at J, with 9 bases between. The germline CDR1 and CDR2 sequences are LGHNT and FRNRAP. This CDR3 region has 16 residues. In DNA, the CDR3 is TGTGCTAGTGGTTTGGTCCTATTATCCTCCTACAATGAGCAGTTCTTC. Amino acids: CASGLVLLSSYNEQFF.

The sample holds many counts of this clonotype. The chain links TRBV7-3 to TRBJ2-5, with TRBD2 matching over 7 bases. The CDR3 loop spans 15 amino acids. V was clipped by 4 bases and J by 1 base; unmatched bases: 6. Germline V gene data show CDR1 as SGHTA and CDR2 as FQGTGA. The DNA of the CDR3 is TGTGCCAGCAGCTACATGGGAGGGCCCCAAGAGACCCAGTACTTC. Amino acid sequence: CASSYMGGPQETQYF.

This clonotype appeared a single time. The chain has TRBV20-1 and TRBJ1-5, with 7 bases aligning to TRBD1. V trimming: 5 bases; J trimming: 15 bases; junction bases outside the gene matches: 16. From germline, CDR1 is DFQATT and CDR2 SNEGSKA (reference sequence). This CDR3 contains 13 residues. CDR3 in DNA: TGCAGTGCTTCTACAGGGGCGAGGCAGTCCCGGCATTTT. This sequence encodes CSASTGARQSRHF.

This clonotype was detected ten times or more. The chain carries TRBV4-1 and TRBJ2-1; D not resolved. Germline CDR1 MGHRA, CDR2 YSYEKL. This CDR3 is built from 14 residues. V gave up 0 bases and J gave up 7 bases, with 10 bases separating them. CDR3 residues: CASSQESAWNEQFF. The CDR3 DNA reads TGCGCCAGCAGCCAAGAATCCGCGTGGAATGAGCAGTTCTTC.

In its sample, this clonotype was seen a few times. This sequence joins TRBV14 and TRBJ2-7; 7 nucleotides match TRBD2. With 4 bases clipped from V and 2 bases from J, the junction kept 8 bases outside the gene matches. The CDR3 is 15 residues long. Germline CDR1 reads SGHDN; CDR2 reads FVKESK. The CDR3 region has the DNA TGTGCCAGCAGCCGGGAGGGACCAGAGCCCTACGAGCAGTACTTC. Translated, it gives CASSREGPEPYEQYF. The full variable domain, its missing parts supplied by reference TRBV14 and TRBJ2-7, is EAGVTQFPSHSVIEKGQTVTLRCDPISGHDNLYWYRRVMGKEIKFLLHFVKESKQDESGMPNNRFLAERTGGTYSTLKVQPAELEDSGVYFCASSREGPEPYEQYFGPGTRLTVT.

In this sample, this clonotype turned up a few times. The chain links TRBV25-1 to TRBJ1-1; 7 positions match TRBD1. Per germline, CDR1 MGHDK and CDR2 SYGVNS. J lost 10 bases, V lost 8 bases, and 13 bases had no gene match. CDR3 size: 13 residues. Here the CDR3 reads CASGITGVVGAFF. The CDR3 DNA reads TGTGCCAGCGGGATAACAGGGGTTGTGGGAGCTTTCTTT.

The gene calls are TRBV5-1 and TRBJ2-2; 8 positions match TRBD1. Germline V lookup: CDR1 SGHRS, CDR2 YFSETQ. V shed 1 base, J shed 6 bases, and the junction held 2 bases outside the gene matches. The CDR3 has 14 residues. In nucleotides, the CDR3 is TGCGCCAGCAGCTTGCCGACAGGGGCCGGGGAGCTGTTTTTT. Its translation is CASSLPTGAGELFF.

V and J are TRBV12-3 or TRBV12-4 and TRBJ1-4; D might be TRBD1 (5 bases). V lost 4 bases to trimming and J lost 16 bases, with 13 bases between them. This CDR3 has 11 amino acids. CDR3 sequence (DNA): TGTGCCAGCAGTTCCGCACAGGTCCCGTTTTTT. Its translation: CASSSAQVPFF.

The CDR3 here is CASRRSDTQYF. The CDR3 DNA follows: TGTGCCAGCAGGCGATCAGATACGCAGTATTTT. The chain employs TRBV12-3 or TRBV12-4 and TRBJ2-3, with D unresolved. Trimming cost V 6 bases and J 4 bases, with 5 bases left between them. The CDR3 spans 11 residues.

The chain employs TRBV5-6 and TRBJ1-1; 8 bases are a match to TRBD1. There are 16 residues in the CDR3. The germline gives CDR1 SGHDT, CDR2 YYEEEE. V lost 4 bases, J lost 4 bases, and 12 bases stayed unmatched. The CDR3 region is CASSPLNRGGGTEAFF. CDR3 sequence (DNA): TGTGCCAGCAGCCCACTAAACAGGGGGGGCGGCACTGAAGCTTTCTTT. The variable domain in full, completed from reference TRBV5-6 and TRBJ1-1, reads DAGVTQSPTHLIKTRGQQVTLRCSPKSGHDTVSWYQQALGQGPQFIFQYYEEEERQRGNFPDRFSGHQFPNYSSELNVNALLLGDSALYLCASSPLNRGGGTEAFFGQGTRLTVV.

At least ten counts were recorded for this clonotype. The chain has TRBV20-1 and TRBJ2-7, with D unclear. CDR3 length: 14 residues. Trimming left V 2 bases short and J 6 bases short, with 17 bases between. Germline V gene lookup returns CDR1 DFQATT and CDR2 SNEGSKA (reference sequence). The CDR3 protein is CSARSRNGLIEQYF. The CDR3 nucleotides read TGCAGTGCTAGATCCCGGAACGGCTTGATCGAGCAGTACTTC.

Concerning this clonotype itself: A much larger clone differs by one base, so this may be a read error. The chain has TRBV4-1 and TRBJ2-7, with D unresolved. The DNA end is a closer match to TRBJ2-5, so the J assignment may be wrong. The length of the CDR3 is 15 residues. The V gene's germline CDR1 is MGHRA and CDR2 YSYEKL. The CDR3 sequence: CASSHLSGTEETQYF. In DNA form, the CDR3 reads TGCGCCAGCAGCCACCTTTCGGGCACTGAAGAGACCCAGTACTTC.

On this clonotype itself: A much larger clone lies a single base off, so this may be a read error. J is TRBJ2-5 and V is TRBV20-1, with unresolved D. The better agreement between TRBJ2-7 and the DNA end casts doubt on the J call. CDR3 length equals 15 residues. Germline V gene lookup returns CDR1 DFQATT and CDR2 SNEGSKA (reference sequence). Written as DNA, the CDR3 is TGCAGTGCTAGAGATTCAGCGTCGAGGCTCTACGAGCAGTACTTC. Amino acid sequence: CSARDSASRLYEQYF.

At least ten counts were recorded for this clonotype. The chain has TRBV29-1 and TRBJ2-1, with D unclear. This CDR3 spans 14 amino acids. Per the germline V gene, CDR1 is SQVTM and CDR2 is ANQGSEA. V shed 3 bases and J shed 6 bases, with 15 bases lying between them. The CDR3 coding sequence is TGCAGCGTTGACGTATTCCCACGGTCCAATGAGCAGTTCTTC. It encodes CSVDVFPRSNEQFF.

V and J are TRBV2 and TRBJ1-4; D not certain. Looked up from germline, CDR1 is SNHLY and CDR2 is FYNNEI. Trimming removed 7 bases from V and 3 bases from J, with 9 bases in between. The CDR3 is 13 amino acids. In DNA form, the CDR3 reads TGTGCCAGCACCCCCGGGCCTAATGAAAAACTGTTTTTT. This translates into CASTPGPNEKLFF.

The chain is built from TRBV12-3 or TRBV12-4 and TRBJ1-1; no clear D. CDR3 length equals 12 residues. Deletions cut 11 bases from V and 6 bases from J, with 16 bases between. In nucleotides, the CDR3 is TGTGCCGCAACAGAGATCAACCCTGAAGCTTTCTTT. This translates into CAATEINPEAFF.

This clonotype was counted ten times or more. A read error is possible here, since a much larger clone lies one base away. This rearrangement joins TRBV20-1 to TRBJ2-3; D is ambiguous. This CDR3 is built from 11 residues. Germline assignment: CDR1 DFQATT and CDR2 SNEGSKA (reference sequence). Written as DNA, the CDR3 is TGCAGGTTGGCCCACACAGATACGCAGTATTTT. Translated, it gives CRLAHTDTQYF.

In its sample, this clonotype was seen many times. This chain links TRBV6-5 with TRBJ1-6; 7 positions agree with TRBD1. The CDR3 covers 14 residues. Losses at the gene ends were 7 bases for V and 5 bases for J; bases not matched to a gene: 5. Per the germline V gene, CDR1 is MNHEY and CDR2 is SVGAGI. The chain's CDR3 is CASNPTGDNSPLHF. DNA for the CDR3: TGTGCCAGCAATCCCACAGGGGATAATTCACCCCTCCACTTT.

The chain joins TRBV7-6 to TRBJ1-3; D gene uncertain. The V end lost 3 bases, the J end lost 1 base, and 7 bases lay between the germline ends. This CDR3 contains 14 residues. Germline V gene sequence: CDR1 SGHVS, CDR2 FNYEAQ. The CDR3 coding sequence is TGTGCCAGCAGCTTGAGGACTTCTGGAAACACCATATATTTT. This gives the protein CASSLRTSGNTIYF.

This clonotype came up many times. The chain is built from TRBV27 and TRBJ2-1, with a tentative D call TRBD2 (6 bases). The CDR3 runs 13 residues. V lost 6 bases and J lost 9, with 15 bases in between. The germline V gene has CDR1 MNHEY and CDR2 SMNVEV (reference sequence). The CDR3 nucleotides read TGTGCCAGCAGACGGCCGACTAGTTCTGAGCAGTTCTTC. Encoded protein: CASRRPTSSEQFF.

A note on this clonotype: One junction end disagrees with the germline gene, perhaps due to a read error. The rearrangement links TRBV20-1 to TRBJ1-6; 10 positions match TRBD1. Germline V lookup: CDR1 DFQATT, CDR2 SNEGSKA (reference sequence). The CDR3 totals 17 residues. Here the CDR3 DNA reads TGCAGTGCTAGAAGGGGACAGGGGATTTCAAAAAATTCGCCCCTCCACTTT. Its translation: CSARRGQGISKNSPLHF.

The chain combines TRBV12-3 or TRBV12-4 with TRBJ2-1; 9 nucleotides line up with TRBD1. The CDR3 has 15 residues. Losses at the gene ends were 5 bases for V and 3 bases for J; bases not matched to a gene: 5. CDR3 coding DNA: TGTGCCAGCAGTCACCGGGACAGGGACTACAATGAGCAGTTCTTC. As protein: CASSHRDRDYNEQFF.